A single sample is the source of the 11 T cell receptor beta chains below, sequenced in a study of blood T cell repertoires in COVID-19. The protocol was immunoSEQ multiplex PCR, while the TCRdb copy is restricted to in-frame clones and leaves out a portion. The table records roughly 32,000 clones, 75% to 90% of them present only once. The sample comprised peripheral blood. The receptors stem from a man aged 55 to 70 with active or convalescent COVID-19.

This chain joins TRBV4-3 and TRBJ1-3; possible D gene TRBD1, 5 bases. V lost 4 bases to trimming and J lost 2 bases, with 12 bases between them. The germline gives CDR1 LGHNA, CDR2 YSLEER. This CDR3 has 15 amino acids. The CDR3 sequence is CASSPSGMPGNTIYF. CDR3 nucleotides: TGCGCCAGCAGCCCATCAGGGATGCCTGGAAACACCATATATTTT.

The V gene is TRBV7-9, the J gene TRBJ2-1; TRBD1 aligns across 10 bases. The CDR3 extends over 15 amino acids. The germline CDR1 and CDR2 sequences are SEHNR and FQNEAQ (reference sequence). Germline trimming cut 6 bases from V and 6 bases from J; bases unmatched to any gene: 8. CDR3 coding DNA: TGTGCCAGCAGACCGGGACAGGGGCTAGGCAATGAGCAGTTCTTC. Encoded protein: CASRPGQGLGNEQFF. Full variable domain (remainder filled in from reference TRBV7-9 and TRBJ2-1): DTGVSQNPRHKITKRGQNVTFRCDPISEHNRLYWYRQTLGQGPEFLTYFQNEAQLEKSRLLSDRFSAERPKGSFSTLEIQRTEQGDSAMYLCASRPGQGLGNEQFFGPGTRLTVL.

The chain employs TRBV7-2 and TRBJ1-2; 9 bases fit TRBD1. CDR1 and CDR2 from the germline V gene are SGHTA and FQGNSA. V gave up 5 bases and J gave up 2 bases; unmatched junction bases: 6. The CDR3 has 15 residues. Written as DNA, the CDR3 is TGTGCCAGCAGCACCCGGACAGGGGAGAACTATGGCTACACCTTC. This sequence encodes CASSTRTGENYGYTF.

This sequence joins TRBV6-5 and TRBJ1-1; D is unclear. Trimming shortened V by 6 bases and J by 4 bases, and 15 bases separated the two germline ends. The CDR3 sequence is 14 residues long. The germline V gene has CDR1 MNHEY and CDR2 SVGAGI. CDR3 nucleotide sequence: TGTGCCAGCAGCAAGCGGGGTGGGAGCACTGAAGCTTTCTTT. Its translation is CASSKRGGSTEAFF.

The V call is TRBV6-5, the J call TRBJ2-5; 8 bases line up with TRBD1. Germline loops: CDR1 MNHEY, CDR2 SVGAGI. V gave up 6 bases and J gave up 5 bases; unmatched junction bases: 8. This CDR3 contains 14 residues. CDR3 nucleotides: TGTGCCAGCAGACACACAGGGGGTAGGGAGACCCAGTACTTC. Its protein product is CASRHTGGRETQYF.

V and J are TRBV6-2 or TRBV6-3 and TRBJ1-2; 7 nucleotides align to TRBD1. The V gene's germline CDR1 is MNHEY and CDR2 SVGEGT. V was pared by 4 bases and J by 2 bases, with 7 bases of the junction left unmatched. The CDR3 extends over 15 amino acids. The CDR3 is CASSFSRGFNYGYTF. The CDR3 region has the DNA TGTGCCAGCAGTTTTTCCAGGGGGTTCAACTATGGCTACACCTTC.

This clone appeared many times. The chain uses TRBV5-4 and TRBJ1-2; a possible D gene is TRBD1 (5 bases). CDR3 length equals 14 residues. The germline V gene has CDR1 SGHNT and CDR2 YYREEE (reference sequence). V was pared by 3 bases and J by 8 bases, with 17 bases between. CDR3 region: CASSSPQVELGYTF. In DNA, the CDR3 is TGTGCCAGCAGCTCCCCACAGGTGGAACTCGGCTACACCTTC.

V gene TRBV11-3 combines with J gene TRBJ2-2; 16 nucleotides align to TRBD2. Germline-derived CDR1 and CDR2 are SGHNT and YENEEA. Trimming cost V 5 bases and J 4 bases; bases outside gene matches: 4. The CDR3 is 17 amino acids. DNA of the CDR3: TGTGCCAGCAGCGGGACTAGCGGGAGGGGGAGCACCGGGGAGCTGTTTTTT. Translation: CASSGTSGRGSTGELFF. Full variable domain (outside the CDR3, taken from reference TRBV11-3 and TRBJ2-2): EAGVVQSPRYKIIEKKQPVAFWCNPISGHNTLYWYLQNLGQGPELLIRYENEEAVDDSQLPKDRFSAERLKGVDSTLKIQPAELGDSAVYLCASSGTSGRGSTGELFFGEGSRLTVL.

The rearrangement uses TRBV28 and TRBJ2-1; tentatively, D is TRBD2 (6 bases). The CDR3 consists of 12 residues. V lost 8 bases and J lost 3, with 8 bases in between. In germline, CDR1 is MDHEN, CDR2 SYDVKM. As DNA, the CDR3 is TGTGCCAGCGGGACTCGCTACAATGAGCAGTTCTTC. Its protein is CASGTRYNEQFF.

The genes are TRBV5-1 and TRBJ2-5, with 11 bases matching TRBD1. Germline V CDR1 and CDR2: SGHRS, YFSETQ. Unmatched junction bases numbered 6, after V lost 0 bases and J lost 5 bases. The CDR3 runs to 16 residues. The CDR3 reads CASSLDGQGARETQYF. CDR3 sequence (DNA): TGCGCCAGCAGCTTGGACGGACAGGGGGCGCGTGAGACCCAGTACTTC.

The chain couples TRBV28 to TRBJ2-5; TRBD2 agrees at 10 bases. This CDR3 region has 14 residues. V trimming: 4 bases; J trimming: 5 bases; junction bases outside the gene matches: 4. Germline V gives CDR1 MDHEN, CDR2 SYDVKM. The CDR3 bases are TGTGCCAGCAGTTGGTCTAGCGGGGGTGAGACCCAGTACTTC. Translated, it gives CASSWSSGGETQYF.